These T cell receptor beta chains were read from a single sample in a study of blood T cell repertoires in COVID-19. The data were produced by immunoSEQ multiplex PCR, yet TCRdb's version contains in-frame clones alone and is incomplete. This table holds under 350,000 clones, around 90% found once. The sequenced material came from peripheral blood. Receptors were obtained from a middle-aged man with acute or convalescent COVID-19. Each CDR3 is given with its conserved first and last residue. Fields, in order: D gene, J gene, V gene, CDR3 protein. A D gene is named only where the DNA matches it firmly.

>NA|TRBJ1-1|TRBV5-5
CASSPFGLAPEAFF
>TRBD1|TRBJ1-1|TRBV19
CASSADRAGFMNTEAFF
>TRBD1|TRBJ2-2|TRBV5-1
CASSLGQVSNTGELFF
>NA|TRBJ2-7|TRBV5-1
CASSLVQGGEQYF
>TRBD1|TRBJ1-3|TRBV5-5
CASSWGWGQGLSGNTIYF
>NA|TRBJ2-2|TRBV29-1
CSARGTGELFF
>NA|TRBJ1-1|TRBV18
CASSPQRDIGTEAFF
>TRBD2|TRBJ2-3|TRBV5-1
CASSLSGGLGKDTQYF
>TRBD1|TRBJ2-3|TRBV9
CASSVDRGAVTDTQYF
>NA|TRBJ2-2|TRBV2
CASSEEVTYTGELFF